This T cell receptor beta chain was sequenced for a study of blood T cell repertoires in COVID-19. About the research overall: The cDNA or gDNA used as material had been derived from T cells, B-cell-depleted T cells, or PBMCs.

The CDR3 has 14 amino acids. Germline V CDR1 and CDR2: SGHVS, FQNEAQ. Trimming left V 5 bases short and J 4 bases short, with 12 bases between. The participants were between about 18 and 90 years old and came from some 23 US areas. Participant-reported clinical history was the basis for cohort assignment. This clone was seen a handful of times. How the authors handled the data: Amplification of reference gene primers provided the estimated nucleated cell counts. Clones were read by immunoSEQ multiplex PCR, and TCRdb kept only the in-frame ones, dropping some. V and J calls and clone size follow that table, whereas D and trimming were derived from the DNA. The sample yields over 300,000 clones, over 75% seen once.

This receptor was identified in a woman in her twenties or thirties with acute COVID-19. Sequenced input: PBMCs or T cells enriched from blood (not recorded which). The chain recombines TRBV7-8 with TRBJ1-5, with a weak D call TRBD1 (6 bases). The CDR3 region is CASSEDRGNQPQHF. The CDR3 coding sequence is TGTGCCAGCAGCGAGGATAGGGGGAATCAGCCCCAGCATTTT.